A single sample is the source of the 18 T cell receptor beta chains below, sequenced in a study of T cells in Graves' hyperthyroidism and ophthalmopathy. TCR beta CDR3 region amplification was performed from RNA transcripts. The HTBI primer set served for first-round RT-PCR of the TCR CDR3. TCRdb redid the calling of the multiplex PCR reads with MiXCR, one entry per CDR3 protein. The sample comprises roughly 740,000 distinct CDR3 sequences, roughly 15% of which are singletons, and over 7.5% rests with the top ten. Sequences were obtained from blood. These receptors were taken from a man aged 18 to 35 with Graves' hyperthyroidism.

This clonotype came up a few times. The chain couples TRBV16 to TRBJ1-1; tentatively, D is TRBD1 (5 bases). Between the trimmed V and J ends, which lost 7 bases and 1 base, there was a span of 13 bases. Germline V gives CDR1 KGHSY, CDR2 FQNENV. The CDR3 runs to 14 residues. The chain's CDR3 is CASMQGRGNTEAFF. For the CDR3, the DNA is TGTGCCAGCATGCAAGGAAGGGGGAACACTGAAGCTTTCTTT.

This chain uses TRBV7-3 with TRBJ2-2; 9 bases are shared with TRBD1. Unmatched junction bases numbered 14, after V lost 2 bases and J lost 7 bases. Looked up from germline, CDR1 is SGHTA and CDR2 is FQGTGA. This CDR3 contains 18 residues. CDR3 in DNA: TGTGCCAGCAGCTTATATTCCCGGAGGACAGGGGATAGCGGGGAGCTGTTTTTT. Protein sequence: CASSLYSRRTGDSGELFF.

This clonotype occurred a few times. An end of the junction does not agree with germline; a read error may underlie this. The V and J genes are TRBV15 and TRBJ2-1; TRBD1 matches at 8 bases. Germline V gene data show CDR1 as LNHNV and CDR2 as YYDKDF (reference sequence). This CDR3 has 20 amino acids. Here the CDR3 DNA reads TGTGCCACCAGCAGAGATATGGCAGGGGGCTTGAGGAGCTCCTACAATGAGCGGTTCTTC. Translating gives CATSRDMAGGLRSSYNERFF.

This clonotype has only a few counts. The CDR3 loop is CASSFKRGLDEQFF. As DNA, the CDR3 is TGTGCCAGCAGTTTTAAAAGGGGGCTTGATGAGCAGTTCTTC. The gene calls are TRBV28 and TRBJ2-1; 7 nucleotides align to TRBD1. The CDR3 runs 14 residues. V trimming: 3 bases; J trimming: 8 bases; junction bases outside the gene matches: 7. The germline V gene has CDR1 MDHEN and CDR2 SYDVKM.

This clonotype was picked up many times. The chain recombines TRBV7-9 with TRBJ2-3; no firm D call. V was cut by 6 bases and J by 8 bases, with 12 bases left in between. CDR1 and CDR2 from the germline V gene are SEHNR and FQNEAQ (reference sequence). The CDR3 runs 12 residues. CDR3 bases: TGTGCCAGCAGGGTGTCGGCTGGTACGCAGTATTTT. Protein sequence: CASRVSAGTQYF. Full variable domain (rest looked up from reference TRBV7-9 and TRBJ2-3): DTGVSQNPRHKITKRGQNVTFRCDPISEHNRLYWYRQTLGQGPEFLTYFQNEAQLEKSRLLSDRFSAERPKGSFSTLEIQRTEQGDSAMYLCASRVSAGTQYFGPGTRLTVL.

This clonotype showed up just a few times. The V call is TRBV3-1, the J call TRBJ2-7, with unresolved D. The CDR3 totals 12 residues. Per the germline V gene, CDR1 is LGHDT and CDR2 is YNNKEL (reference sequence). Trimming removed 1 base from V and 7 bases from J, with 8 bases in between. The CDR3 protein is CASSQGRWEQYF. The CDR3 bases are TGTGCCAGCAGCCAAGGTCGATGGGAGCAGTACTTC.

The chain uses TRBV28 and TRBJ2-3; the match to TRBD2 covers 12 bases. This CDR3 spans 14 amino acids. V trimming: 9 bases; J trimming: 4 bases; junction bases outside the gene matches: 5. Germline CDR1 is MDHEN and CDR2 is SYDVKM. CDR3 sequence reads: CASRTSGEADTQYF. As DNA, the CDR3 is TGTGCCAGTAGGACTAGCGGGGAGGCAGATACGCAGTATTTT.

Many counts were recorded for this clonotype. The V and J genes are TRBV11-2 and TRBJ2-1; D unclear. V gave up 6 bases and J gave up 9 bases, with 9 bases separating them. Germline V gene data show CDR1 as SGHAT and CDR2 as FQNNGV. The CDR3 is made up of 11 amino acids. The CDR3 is CASRFKSEQFF. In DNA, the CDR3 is TGTGCCAGCAGGTTCAAGAGTGAGCAGTTCTTC. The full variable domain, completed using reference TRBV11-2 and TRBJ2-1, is EAGVAQSPRYKIIEKRQSVAFWCNPISGHATLYWYQQILGQGPKLLIQFQNNGVVDDSQLPKDRFSAERLKGVDSTLKIQPAKLEDSAVYLCASRFKSEQFFGPGTRLTVL.

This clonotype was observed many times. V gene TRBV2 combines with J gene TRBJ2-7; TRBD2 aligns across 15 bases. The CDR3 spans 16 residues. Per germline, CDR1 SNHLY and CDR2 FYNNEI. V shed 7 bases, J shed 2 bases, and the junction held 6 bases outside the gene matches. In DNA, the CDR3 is TGTGCCAGCAAGAGGGGACTAGCGGGAGGCACCTACGAGCAGTACTTC. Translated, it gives CASKRGLAGGTYEQYF.

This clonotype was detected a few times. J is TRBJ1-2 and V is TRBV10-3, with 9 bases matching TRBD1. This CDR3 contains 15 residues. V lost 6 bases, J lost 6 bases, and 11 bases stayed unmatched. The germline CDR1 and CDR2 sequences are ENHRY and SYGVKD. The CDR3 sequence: CAISPGTGKEHGYTF. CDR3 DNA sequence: TGTGCCATCAGCCCAGGGACAGGGAAAGAACATGGCTACACCTTC.

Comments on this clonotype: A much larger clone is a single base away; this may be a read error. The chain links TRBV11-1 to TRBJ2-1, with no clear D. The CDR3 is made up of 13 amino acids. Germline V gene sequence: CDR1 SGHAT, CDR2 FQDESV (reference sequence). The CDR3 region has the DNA TGTGCCAGCAACTTAACTCTTCTGGATGAGCAGTTCTTC. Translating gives CASNLTLLDEQFF.

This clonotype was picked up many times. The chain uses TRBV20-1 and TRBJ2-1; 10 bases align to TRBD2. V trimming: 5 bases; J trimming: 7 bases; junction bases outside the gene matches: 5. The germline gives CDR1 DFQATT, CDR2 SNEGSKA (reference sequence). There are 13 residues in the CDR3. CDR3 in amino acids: CSASSGSGNEQFF. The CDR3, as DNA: TGCAGTGCTTCTAGCGGGAGTGGAAATGAGCAGTTCTTC.

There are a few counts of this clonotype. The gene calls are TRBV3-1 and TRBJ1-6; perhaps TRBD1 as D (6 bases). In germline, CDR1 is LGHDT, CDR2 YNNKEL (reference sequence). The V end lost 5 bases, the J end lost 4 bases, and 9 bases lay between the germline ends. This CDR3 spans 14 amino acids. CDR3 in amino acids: CASSSGTYNSPLHF. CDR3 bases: TGTGCCAGCAGCTCCGGGACATATAATTCACCCCTCCACTTT.

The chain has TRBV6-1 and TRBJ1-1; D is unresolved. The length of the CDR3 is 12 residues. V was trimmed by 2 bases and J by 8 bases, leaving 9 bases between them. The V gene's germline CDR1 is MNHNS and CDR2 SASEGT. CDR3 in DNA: TGTGCCAGCAGTGAAAGGCCCCGCGAAGCTTTCTTT. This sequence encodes CASSERPREAFF.

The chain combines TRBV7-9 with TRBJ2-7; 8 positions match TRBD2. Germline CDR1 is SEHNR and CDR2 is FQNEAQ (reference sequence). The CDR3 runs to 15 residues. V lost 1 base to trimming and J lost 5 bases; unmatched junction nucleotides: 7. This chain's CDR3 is CASSLGSVSGDEQYF. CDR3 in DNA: TGTGCCAGCAGCTTAGGATCTGTTAGCGGGGACGAGCAGTACTTC.

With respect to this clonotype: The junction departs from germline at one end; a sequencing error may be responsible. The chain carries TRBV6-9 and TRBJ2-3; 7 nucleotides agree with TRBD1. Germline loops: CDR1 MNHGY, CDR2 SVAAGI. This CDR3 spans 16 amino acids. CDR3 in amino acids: CASSYPQGPYTGTQYF. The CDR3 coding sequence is TGTGCCAGCAGTTACCCACAGGGGCCATACACAGGTACGCAGTATTTT.

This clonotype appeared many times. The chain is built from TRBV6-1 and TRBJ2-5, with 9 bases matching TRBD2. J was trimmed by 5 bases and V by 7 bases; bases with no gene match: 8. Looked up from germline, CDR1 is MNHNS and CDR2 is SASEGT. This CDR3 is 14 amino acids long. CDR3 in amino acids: CASNIAGEWETQYF. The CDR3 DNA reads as TGTGCCAGCAATATAGCGGGAGAGTGGGAGACCCAGTACTTC.

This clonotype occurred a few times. DNA for the CDR3: TGCAGTGCCGTGACAGGGAGAACCTCCTACGAGCAGTACTTC. Residues: CSAVTGRTSYEQYF. The gene calls are TRBV20-1 and TRBJ2-7; 7 bases agree with TRBD1. The CDR3 is 14 residues long. Germline V gives CDR1 DFQATT, CDR2 SNEGSKA (reference sequence). V was pared by 6 bases and J by 0 bases, with 8 bases of the junction left unmatched.